Sequencing of this TCR beta chain was carried out in a study of blood T cell repertoires in COVID-19. Study-level information: From the United States, Italy and Spain came samples of acute and convalescent COVID-19. Sources were T cells, B-cell-depleted T cells, or PBMCs; the material itself was cDNA or gDNA.

V was trimmed by 3 bases and J by 2 bases, leaving 14 bases between them. CDR1 and CDR2 from the germline V gene are SGHVS and FQNEAQ. The CDR3 has 15 residues. Original handling: Counts of nucleated cells, estimated from reference gene primer amplification, were obtained. The assay was immunoSEQ multiplex PCR, and TCRdb's table has in-frame clones only and misses some. V and J calls and clone size are given by that table; D and trimming were obtained from the DNA. Seen here are 70,000 to 100,000 clones, 86% observed once, and the top ten hold 0.95% to 1.5%. The sample comprised peripheral blood. The receptor comes from an elderly man with active or convalescent COVID-19. The rearrangement uses TRBV7-8 and TRBJ2-7; no clear D gene. The CDR3 region has the DNA TGTGCCAGCAGCTTTAGTCCCCAACCCACCTACGAGCAGTACTTC. Its translation is CASSFSPQPTYEQYF.